The 22 T cell receptor beta chains in this list originate from one sample, sequenced in a study of T-cell reconstitution after alpha-beta-depleted transplantation in children. Preparation of the TCRbeta library involved a method that used unique molecular identifiers. One entry per CDR3 protein results from TCRdb running MiXCR on the PCR reads. In the table there are 450,000 to 600,000 distinct CDR3 sequences, more than 9% of which are singletons. This specimen was PBMCs, taken before TCRalphabeta/CD19-depleted stem cell transplant. All receptors derive from a child aged 2 to 15 with inherited bone marrow failure, due to receive a stem cell transplant.

This clonotype was seen at least ten times. J is TRBJ2-1 and V is TRBV12-3 or TRBV12-4; D possibly matches TRBD1 or TRBD2 (5 bases each). This CDR3 has 15 residues. V was pared by 6 bases and J by 8 bases, with 20 bases between. DNA of the CDR3: TGTGCCAGCAGGAGAAGGGACGAGGAGAGATATGAGCAGTTCTTC. Translation gives CASRRRDEERYEQFF.

This clonotype was seen many times. This chain uses TRBV29-1 with TRBJ1-1, with a possible D match to TRBD1 (6 bases). This CDR3 is 12 amino acids long. In germline, CDR1 is SQVTM, CDR2 ANQGSEA. Trimming removed 7 bases at V and 0 bases at J, with 9 bases between. The CDR3: CSANRVNTEAFF. The CDR3 coding sequence is TGCAGCGCCAACAGGGTGAACACTGAAGCTTTCTTT.

V and J are TRBV7-2 and TRBJ2-5, with 12 bases that match TRBD2. V shed 5 bases and J 5 bases; nucleotides not matched to a gene: 6. Germline V gene lookup returns CDR1 SGHTA and CDR2 FQGNSA. CDR3 length equals 15 residues. CDR3 loop: CASSGLAGSTETQYF. The CDR3 nucleotides are TGTGCCAGCAGCGGACTAGCGGGGAGTACGGAGACCCAGTACTTC.

There are a few counts of this clonotype. The rearrangement joins TRBV7-9 to TRBJ1-2, with a tentative D call TRBD1 (5 bases). In germline, CDR1 is SEHNR, CDR2 FQNEAQ (reference sequence). V dropped 4 bases and J dropped 4 bases, with 16 bases sitting between them. The CDR3 loop spans 15 amino acids. DNA of the CDR3: TGTGCCAGCAGCTCGCCGATAGACAGCCTCTATGGCTACACCTTC. As protein: CASSSPIDSLYGYTF.

This clonotype was seen only a few times. The chain recombines TRBV7-9 with TRBJ1-3; no reliable D call. The V gene's germline CDR1 is SEHNR and CDR2 FQNEAQ (reference sequence). Trimming shortened V by 5 bases and J by 8 bases, and 22 bases separated the two germline ends. The CDR3 loop spans 16 amino acids. Here the CDR3 reads CASSPRSGYREDTIYF. The CDR3 DNA is TGTGCCAGCAGCCCGAGGTCGGGATACCGGGAGGACACCATATATTTT.

The chain employs TRBV19 and TRBJ2-4, with 14 bases fitting TRBD2. The CDR3 spans 16 residues. The junction had 9 bases not matched to a gene; V was cut back by 6 bases and J by 8 bases. Germline lookup yields CDR1 LNHDA and CDR2 SQIVND (reference sequence). The CDR3 reads CASSPGLAGVRDIQYF. CDR3 nucleotides: TGTGCCAGTAGCCCGGGACTAGCGGGAGTAAGGGACATTCAGTACTTC.

V usage is TRBV5-1 and J usage is TRBJ2-4, with D possibly being TRBD1 (6 bases). The CDR3 sequence is 13 residues long. Germline lookup yields CDR1 SGHRS and CDR2 YFSETQ. V lost 0 bases and J 13 bases, leaving 14 bases between the germline ends. DNA of the CDR3: TGCGCCAGCAGCTTGGGGTACGACAGGTTCCAGTACTTC. Its protein is CASSLGYDRFQYF.

This clonotype has ten or more counts. The chain employs TRBV5-5 and TRBJ1-1, with TRBD1 identical over 8 bases. CDR1 and CDR2 from the germline V gene are SGHKS and YYEKEE (reference sequence). This CDR3 has 14 amino acids. Losses at the gene ends were 4 bases for V and 5 bases for J; bases not matched to a gene: 7. CDR3 DNA: TGTGCCAGCAGCACGGACAGGGTAGGGACTGAAGCTTTCTTT. Encoded protein: CASSTDRVGTEAFF.

This clonotype was observed at least ten times. The chain recombines TRBV12-3 or TRBV12-4 with TRBJ2-6; D unclear. The ends were cut back, 3 bases at V and 1 base at J, with 7 bases in the middle. There are 15 residues in the CDR3. The CDR3 sequence: CASSFGPSGANVLTF. The CDR3 DNA follows: TGTGCCAGCAGTTTCGGTCCGTCTGGGGCCAACGTCCTGACTTTC.

This clonotype was seen repeatedly, ten times or more. The rearrangement uses TRBV6-1 and TRBJ2-6, with D possibly TRBD1 on 6 matching bases. There are 15 residues in the CDR3. The ends were cut back, 5 bases at V and 2 bases at J, with 10 bases in the middle. Germline values: CDR1 MNHNS, CDR2 SASEGT. The CDR3 region is CASSRDITGANVLTF. The CDR3 coding sequence is TGTGCCAGCAGTCGGGACATCACTGGGGCCAACGTCCTGACTTTC.

The chain joins TRBV20-1 to TRBJ2-3; D is possibly TRBD2 (5 bases). The germline V gene has CDR1 DFQATT and CDR2 SNEGSKA (reference sequence). The CDR3 sequence is 14 residues long. Trimming removed 3 bases from V and 1 base from J, with 11 bases in between. The CDR3 DNA reads as TGCAGTGCTAGGGGGAGACCGGGCACAGATACGCAGTATTTT. This translates into CSARGRPGTDTQYF.

Details on this clonotype: This may arise from a read error, as a much more abundant clone is one base away. The rearrangement uses TRBV6-1 and TRBJ1-2; 8 bases fit TRBD1. Germline lookup yields CDR1 MNHNS and CDR2 SASEGT. CDR3 length: 18 amino acids. The CDR3 protein is CASSHNQGAVGYGYGCTF. As DNA, the CDR3 is TGTGCCAGCAGTCATAATCAGGGGGCAGTAGGATATGGCTATGGCTGCACCTTC.

This clonotype was detected only a few times. The chain carries TRBV6-2 or TRBV6-3 and TRBJ2-5, with D hard to call. Deletions cut 2 bases from V and 3 bases from J, with 13 bases between. Germline CDR1 MNHEY, CDR2 SVGEGT. This CDR3 is 15 amino acids long. The CDR3 loop reads CASSYPGRSKETQYF. The CDR3 coding sequence is TGTGCCAGCAGTTACCCTGGACGGTCAAAAGAGACCCAGTACTTC.

J is TRBJ2-1 and V is TRBV18; D is possibly TRBD2 (5 bases). Trimming left V 3 bases short and J 0 bases short, with 9 bases between. The CDR3 totals 15 residues. From germline, CDR1 is KGHSH and CDR2 LQKENI. The CDR3 coding sequence is TGTGCCAGCTCACCCGGGGTCACCTCCTACAATGAGCAGTTCTTC. Translated: CASSPGVTSYNEQFF.

The genes are TRBV10-3 and TRBJ2-7, with a weak D call TRBD1 (6 bases). Trimming took 6 bases from V and 4 from J, leaving 16 bases between them. Germline CDR1 is ENHRY and CDR2 is SYGVKD. The CDR3 is made up of 14 amino acids. The CDR3 is CAIRSGDHQYEQYF. CDR3 nucleotide sequence: TGTGCCATCAGGTCAGGGGACCACCAGTACGAGCAGTACTTC.

In its sample, this clonotype was seen a few times. The rearrangement links TRBV5-1 to TRBJ2-5; 11 nucleotides agree with TRBD2. The V gene end was trimmed by 4 bases and the J gene end by 2 bases; junction bases not matched to a gene: 7. The V gene's germline CDR1 is SGHRS and CDR2 YFSETQ. The CDR3 is 16 residues long. The CDR3 sequence: CASSPGLAEHQETQYF. The CDR3 DNA reads TGCGCCAGCAGCCCGGGACTAGCGGAACATCAAGAGACCCAGTACTTC.

This clonotype was counted ten times or more. The V gene is TRBV27, the J gene TRBJ1-2; possible D gene TRBD1, 6 bases. The germline gives CDR1 MNHEY, CDR2 SMNVEV (reference sequence). V was cut by 2 bases and J by 4 bases, with 20 bases left in between. This CDR3 spans 17 amino acids. CDR3 sequence reads: CASSLLPRLGHPYGYTF. The CDR3 nucleotides read TGTGCCAGCAGTTTACTTCCCCGCCTGGGACACCCCTATGGCTACACCTTC.

Ten or more counts support this clonotype. The chain is built from TRBV29-1 and TRBJ1-1; D gene unclear. The CDR3 loop spans 12 amino acids. V was pared by 1 base and J by 4 bases, with 7 bases between. Germline V CDR1 and CDR2: SQVTM, ANQGSEA. The CDR3 loop is CSVEVQITEAFF. CDR3 DNA sequence: TGCAGCGTTGAAGTTCAGATCACTGAAGCTTTCTTT.

Note on this clonotype: A single base separates this from a much larger clone, so it may be a read error. CDR3 residues: CASSSVGWYVTPYF. CDR3 coding DNA: TGTGCCAGCAGCTCGGTGGGATGGTACGTTACGCCGTATTTT. This sequence joins TRBV11-2 and TRBJ2-3; D is ambiguous. Germline V gene lookup returns CDR1 SGHAT and CDR2 FQNNGV. This CDR3 comprises 14 residues.

This clonotype was detected many times. The chain couples TRBV20-1 to TRBJ2-7; 9 bases are shared with TRBD2. J lost 6 bases, V lost 5 bases, and 5 bases had no gene match. The CDR3 is 12 amino acids. Germline CDR1 is DFQATT and CDR2 is SNEGSKA (reference sequence). CDR3 sequence: CSAWGLAVEQYF. The CDR3 nucleotides read TGCAGTGCTTGGGGACTAGCCGTCGAGCAGTACTTC.

Many counts were recorded for this clonotype. The chain carries TRBV7-2 and TRBJ2-2; 10 bases are shared with TRBD2. Losses at the gene ends were 7 bases for V and 3 bases for J; bases not matched to a gene: 5. Germline lookup yields CDR1 SGHTA and CDR2 FQGNSA. The CDR3 totals 15 residues. CDR3 residues: CASNPTSGYTGELFF. The CDR3 DNA reads as TGTGCCAGCAACCCGACTAGCGGGTACACCGGGGAGCTGTTTTTT.

This clonotype was counted a few times. The chain employs TRBV5-5 and TRBJ2-2; no clear D. V lost 4 bases and J lost 2, with 15 bases in between. CDR1 is SGHKS, CDR2 YYEKEE, per germline (reference sequence). The CDR3 has 16 amino acids. The CDR3 DNA is TGTGCCAGCAGCGGAACGGGTCTCCCCAACACCGGGGAGCTGTTTTTT. Its protein product is CASSGTGLPNTGELFF.